A few counts support the clone carrying this T cell receptor (beta chain). The data belong to a study of human T cells and chemical hapten exposure. Germline CDR1 reads DFQATT; CDR2 reads SNEGSKA (reference sequence). With V trimmed by 0 bases and J by 4 bases, 18 bases remained unmatched. The CDR3 loop spans 19 amino acids. Time point given: patch test 1, 2 weeks after DPC sensitization. Treatment specified: therapeutic diphenylcyclopropenone sensitization with weekly scalp DPC. Blood draws preceded each patch test application. Via MiXCR, TCRdb re-called the RACE reads, giving one row per CDR3 protein. Of about 340,000 distinct CDR3 sequences in the sample, under 8% were seen once.

The V and J genes are TRBV20-1 and TRBJ2-5, with 9 bases lining up with TRBD2. This receptor was identified in a woman aged 18 to 35 with alopecia areata. Some clones in this sample may be carry-over from other donors' samples. The sample was whole blood, taken in connection with sensitization to the hapten diphenylcyclopropenone (DPC). Here the CDR3 DNA reads TGCAGTGCTAGAGACCGTGCGGGACTAGCAGTTGGCTCAATAGAGACCCAGTACTTC. This encodes CSARDRAGLAVGSIETQYF.